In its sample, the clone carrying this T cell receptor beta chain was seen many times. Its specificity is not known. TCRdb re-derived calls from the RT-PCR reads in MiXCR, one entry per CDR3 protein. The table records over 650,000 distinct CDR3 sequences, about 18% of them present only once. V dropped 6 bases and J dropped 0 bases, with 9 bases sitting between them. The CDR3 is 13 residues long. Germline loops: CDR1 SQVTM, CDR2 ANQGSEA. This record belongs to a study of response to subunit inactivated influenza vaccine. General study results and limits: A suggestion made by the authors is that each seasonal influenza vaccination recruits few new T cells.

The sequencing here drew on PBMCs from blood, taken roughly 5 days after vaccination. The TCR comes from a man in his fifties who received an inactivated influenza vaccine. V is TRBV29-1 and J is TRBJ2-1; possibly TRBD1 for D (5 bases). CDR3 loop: CSVRTSSYNEQFF. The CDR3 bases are TGCAGCGTCCGGACAAGCTCCTACAATGAGCAGTTCTTC.